This T cell receptor beta chain was sequenced for a study of technical replicates of blood from a few donors (dated by TCRdb to about 2017). A word on this clone: The antigen it recognizes is unknown. Base qualities are not recorded, but no much larger clone differs from it by a single base.

Library preparation was by the immunoSEQ multiplex PCR assay. As stored in TCRdb, this immuneACCESS dataset retains in-frame rearrangements with V and J assigned. A fraction of the clones does not appear; measured against another copy, unresolved V genes explain less than half of the discrepancy, and the remainder lacks a known reason. For this sample there are some 73,000 clones; more than 90% appear just once. About 4.5% of the sample is held by the ten biggest clonotypes. Here V drops 6 bases and J drops 3 bases, and the junction holds 11 bases not matched to any gene. The cysteine opens and the phenylalanine closes a CDR3 of 16 amino acids. This entry keeps only the CDR3 DNA: 48 bases, framed from base 1. CDR1 SGHTA and CDR2 FQGTGA are derived from the germline V gene.

Material for sequencing was PBMCs. The receptor's source is a human donor in good health. Some clones in this sample may be carry-over from other donors' samples. Here the chain combines TRBV7-3 and TRBJ2-1; 7 bases in the middle match TRBD2. The bases are TGTGCCAGCAGTGTCGAACGGGGGGTCAACTACAATGAGCAGTTCTTC. Translated, this gives CASSVERGVNYNEQFF.